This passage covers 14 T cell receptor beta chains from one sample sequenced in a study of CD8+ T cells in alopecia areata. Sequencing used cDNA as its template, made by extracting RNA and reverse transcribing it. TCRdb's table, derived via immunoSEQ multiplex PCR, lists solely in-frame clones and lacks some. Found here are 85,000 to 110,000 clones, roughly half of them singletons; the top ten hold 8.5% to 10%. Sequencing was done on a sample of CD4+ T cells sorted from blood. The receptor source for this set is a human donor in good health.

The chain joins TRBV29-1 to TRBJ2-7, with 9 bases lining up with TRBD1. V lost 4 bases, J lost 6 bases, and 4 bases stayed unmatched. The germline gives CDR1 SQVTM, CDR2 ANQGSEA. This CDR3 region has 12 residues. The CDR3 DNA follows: TGCAGCGTTGGGGACAGGGTTGGCGAGCAGTACTTC. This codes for CSVGDRVGEQYF.

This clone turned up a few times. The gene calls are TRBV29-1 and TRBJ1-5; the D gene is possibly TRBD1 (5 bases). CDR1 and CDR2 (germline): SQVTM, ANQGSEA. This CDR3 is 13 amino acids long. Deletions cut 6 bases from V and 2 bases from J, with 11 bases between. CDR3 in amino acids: CSVLQGGNQPQHF. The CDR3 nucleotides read TGCAGCGTCCTCCAGGGCGGCAATCAGCCCCAGCATTTT.

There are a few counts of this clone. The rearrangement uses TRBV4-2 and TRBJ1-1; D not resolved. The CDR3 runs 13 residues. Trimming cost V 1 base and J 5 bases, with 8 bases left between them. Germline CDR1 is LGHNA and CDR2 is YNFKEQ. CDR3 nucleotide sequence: TGTGCCAGCAGCCAAGTTCGGGGTACTGAAGCTTTCTTT. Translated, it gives CASSQVRGTEAFF.

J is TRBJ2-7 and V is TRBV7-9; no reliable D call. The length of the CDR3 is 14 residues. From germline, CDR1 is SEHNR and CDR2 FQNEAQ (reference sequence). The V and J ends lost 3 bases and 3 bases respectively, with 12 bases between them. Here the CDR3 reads CASSFLTDLYEQYF. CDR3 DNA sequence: TGTGCCAGCAGCTTTCTCACAGACCTCTACGAGCAGTACTTC.

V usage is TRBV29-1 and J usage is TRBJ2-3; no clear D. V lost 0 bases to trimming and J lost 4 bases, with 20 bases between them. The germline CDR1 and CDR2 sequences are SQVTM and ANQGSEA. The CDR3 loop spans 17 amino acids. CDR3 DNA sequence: TGCAGCGTTGAAGATCGGAGCAGACCCCATGCACCAGATACGCAGTATTTT. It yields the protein CSVEDRSRPHAPDTQYF.

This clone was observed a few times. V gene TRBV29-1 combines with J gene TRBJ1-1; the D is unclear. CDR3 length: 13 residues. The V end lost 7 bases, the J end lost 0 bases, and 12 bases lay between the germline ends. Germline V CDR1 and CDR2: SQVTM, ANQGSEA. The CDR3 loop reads CSAEPIMNTEAFF. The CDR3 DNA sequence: TGCAGCGCCGAACCCATCATGAACACTGAAGCTTTCTTT.

The CDR3 loop reads CASSNGQGNTGELFF. DNA for the CDR3: TGTGCCAGCAGTAATGGGCAGGGGAACACCGGGGAGCTGTTTTTT. The chain carries TRBV6-6 and TRBJ2-2; D possibly corresponds to TRBD1 (5 bases). Trimming removed 5 bases from V and 1 base from J, with 11 bases in between. This CDR3 is 15 amino acids long. Germline V gene lookup returns CDR1 MNHNY and CDR2 SVGAGI (reference sequence).

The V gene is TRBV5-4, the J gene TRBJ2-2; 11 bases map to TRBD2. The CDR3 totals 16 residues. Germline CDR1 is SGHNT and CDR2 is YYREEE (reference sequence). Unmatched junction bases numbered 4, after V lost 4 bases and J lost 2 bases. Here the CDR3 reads CASSPGLAANTGELFF. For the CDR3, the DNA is TGTGCCAGCAGCCCGGGACTAGCGGCCAACACCGGGGAGCTGTTTTTT. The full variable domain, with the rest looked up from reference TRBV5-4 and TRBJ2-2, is ETGVTQSPTHLIKTRGQQVTLRCSSQSGHNTVSWYQQALGQGPQFIFQYYREEENGRGNFPPRFSGLQFPNYSSELNVNALELDDSALYLCASSPGLAANTGELFFGEGSRLTVL.

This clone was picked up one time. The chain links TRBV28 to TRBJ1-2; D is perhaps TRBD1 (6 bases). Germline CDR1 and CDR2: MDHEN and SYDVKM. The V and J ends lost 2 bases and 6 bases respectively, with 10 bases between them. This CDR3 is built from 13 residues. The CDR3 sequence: CASSLGTFNGYTF. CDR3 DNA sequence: TGTGCCAGCAGTTTAGGGACATTTAATGGCTACACCTTC.

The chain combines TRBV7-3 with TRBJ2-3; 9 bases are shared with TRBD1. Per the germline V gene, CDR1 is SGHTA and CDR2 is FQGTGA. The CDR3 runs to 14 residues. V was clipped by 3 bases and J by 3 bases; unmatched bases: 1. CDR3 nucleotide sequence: TGTGCCAGCAGCTTTGGACAGGGGACAGATACGCAGTATTTT. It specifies CASSFGQGTDTQYF.

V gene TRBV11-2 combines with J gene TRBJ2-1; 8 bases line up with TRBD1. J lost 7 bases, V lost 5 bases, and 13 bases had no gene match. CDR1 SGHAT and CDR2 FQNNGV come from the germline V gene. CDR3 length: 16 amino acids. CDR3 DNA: TGTGCCAGCAGCGTCCTCGGGGGACAGGACGGAAATGAGCAGTTCTTC. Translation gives CASSVLGGQDGNEQFF. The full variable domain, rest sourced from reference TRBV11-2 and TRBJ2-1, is EAGVAQSPRYKIIEKRQSVAFWCNPISGHATLYWYQQILGQGPKLLIQFQNNGVVDDSQLPKDRFSAERLKGVDSTLKIQPAKLEDSAVYLCASSVLGGQDGNEQFFGPGTRLTVL.

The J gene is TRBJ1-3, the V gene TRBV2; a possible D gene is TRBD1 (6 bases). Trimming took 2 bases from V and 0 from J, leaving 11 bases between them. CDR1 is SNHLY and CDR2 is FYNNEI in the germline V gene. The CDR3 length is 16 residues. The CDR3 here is CASSEFGRGSGNTIYF. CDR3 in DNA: TGTGCCAGCAGTGAATTTGGCAGGGGCTCTGGAAACACCATATATTTT.

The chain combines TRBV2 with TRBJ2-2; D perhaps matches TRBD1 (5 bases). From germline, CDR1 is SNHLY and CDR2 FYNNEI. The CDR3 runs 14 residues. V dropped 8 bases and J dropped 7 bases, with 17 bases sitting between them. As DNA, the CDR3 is TGTGCCAGCCGCCCGTGGGGCCCGGTCGGGGAGCTGTTTTTT. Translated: CASRPWGPVGELFF.

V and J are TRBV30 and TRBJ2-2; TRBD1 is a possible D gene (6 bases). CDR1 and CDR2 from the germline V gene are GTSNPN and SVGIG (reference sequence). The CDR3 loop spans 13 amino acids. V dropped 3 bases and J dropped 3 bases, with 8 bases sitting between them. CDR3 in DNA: TGTGCCTGGAGCAGGGGCCACACCGGGGAGCTGTTTTTT. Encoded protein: CAWSRGHTGELFF.